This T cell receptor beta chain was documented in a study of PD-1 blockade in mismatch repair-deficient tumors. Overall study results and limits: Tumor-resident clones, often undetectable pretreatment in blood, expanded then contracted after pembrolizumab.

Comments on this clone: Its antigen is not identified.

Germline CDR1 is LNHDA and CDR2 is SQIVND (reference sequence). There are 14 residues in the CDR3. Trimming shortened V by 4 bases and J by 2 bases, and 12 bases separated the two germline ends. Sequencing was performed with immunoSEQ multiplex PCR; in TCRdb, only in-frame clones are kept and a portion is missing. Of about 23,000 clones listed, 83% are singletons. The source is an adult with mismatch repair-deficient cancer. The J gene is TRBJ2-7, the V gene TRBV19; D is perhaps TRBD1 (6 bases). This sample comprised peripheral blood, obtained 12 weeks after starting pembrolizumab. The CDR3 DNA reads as TGTGCCAGTAGTACCGACAGGACCCCCTACGAGCAGTACTTC. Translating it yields CASSTDRTPYEQYF.